The 14 T cell receptor beta chains presented below share a single source sample, sequenced in a study of T-cell reconstitution after alpha-beta-depleted transplantation in children. Molecular barcoding with unique molecular identifiers was used for the TCRbeta library. From the PCR reads, TCRdb called clonotypes with MiXCR, one entry per CDR3 protein. Here the sample spans roughly 240,000 distinct CDR3 sequences, 8.2% being singletons. The sequencing used PBMCs, mostly from graft donor cells, collected 180 days after TCRalphabeta/CD19-depleted stem cell transplant. These TCRs come from a male patient aged 5 to 17 who had a stem cell transplant for acute lymphoblastic leukemia, so the T cells may come from the graft donor.

There are many counts of this clonotype. This rearrangement joins TRBV2 to TRBJ2-7, with D perhaps TRBD1 (7 bases). This CDR3 has 16 amino acids. The germline V gene has CDR1 SNHLY and CDR2 FYNNEI. V was cut by 5 bases and J by 7 bases, with 24 bases left in between. The CDR3 region is CASSPTIDRAAGEQYF. CDR3 in DNA: TGTGCCAGCAGTCCTACAATAGACAGGGCGGCGGGGGAGCAGTACTTC.

This clonotype was seen many times. V usage is TRBV20-1 and J usage is TRBJ2-1, with TRBD1 matching over 7 bases. Unmatched junction bases numbered 14, after V lost 3 bases and J lost 6 bases. This CDR3 spans 16 amino acids. Germline loops: CDR1 DFQATT, CDR2 SNEGSKA (reference sequence). CDR3 nucleotides: TGCAGTGCTAGGGGCAGGGACAGACCCTTGGTCAATGAGCAGTTCTTC. This gives the protein CSARGRDRPLVNEQFF.

The V call is TRBV5-8, the J call TRBJ1-5; D is unclear. The germline V and J ends were trimmed by 0 bases and 7 bases, with 11 bases remaining between them. This CDR3 is built from 14 residues. Germline assignment: CDR1 SGHTS and CDR2 YDEGEE. CDR3 sequence: CASSLGRKGQPQHF. CDR3 nucleotide sequence: TGTGCCAGCAGCTTGGGGCGGAAGGGCCAGCCCCAGCATTTT.

The V call is TRBV10-3, the J call TRBJ2-1; either TRBD1 or TRBD2 may supply D (6 bases each). The CDR3 loop spans 15 amino acids. In germline, CDR1 is ENHRY, CDR2 SYGVKD. V was cut by 5 bases and J by 3 bases, with 14 bases left in between. The CDR3 loop is CAISNFGGGYNEQFF. As DNA, the CDR3 is TGTGCCATCAGTAACTTCGGGGGCGGCTACAATGAGCAGTTCTTC.

This clonotype has at least ten counts. This sequence joins TRBV7-9 and TRBJ2-3; a weak D match, TRBD2 (6 bases). Germline assignment: CDR1 SEHNR and CDR2 FQNEAQ (reference sequence). The CDR3 has 17 residues. V lost 1 base to trimming and J lost 2 bases, with 16 bases between them. The CDR3 DNA sequence: TGTGCCAGCAGCTTAGGGGGCGTGGACTATAACACAGATACGCAGTATTTT. It yields the protein CASSLGGVDYNTDTQYF.

This clonotype was seen at least ten times. V gene TRBV20-1 combines with J gene TRBJ2-1; D not certain. In germline, CDR1 is DFQATT, CDR2 SNEGSKA (reference sequence). The CDR3 sequence is 13 residues long. V was clipped by 1 base and J by 6 bases, with 10 bases between them. This CDR3 is CSARGTGRNEQFF. For the CDR3, the DNA is TGCAGTGCTAGAGGCACGGGTCGCAATGAGCAGTTCTTC.

This clonotype appeared many times. The J gene is TRBJ2-7, the V gene TRBV29-1, with D uncertain. V was shortened by 0 bases and J by 4 bases, with 7 bases between the two germline ends. The CDR3 length is 12 residues. CDR1 and CDR2 (germline): SQVTM, ANQGSEA. The CDR3 reads CSVEESGYEQYF. DNA of the CDR3: TGCAGCGTTGAAGAGTCCGGGTACGAGCAGTACTTC.

There are many counts of this clonotype. The chain joins TRBV12-3 or TRBV12-4 to TRBJ2-2, with D unresolved. Trimming pared 7 bases from V and 4 bases from J, leaving 16 bases between. The CDR3 spans 15 residues. This CDR3 is CASKGFRLSTGELFF. In nucleotides, the CDR3 is TGTGCCAGCAAGGGTTTTCGCTTGAGCACCGGGGAGCTGTTTTTT.

This clonotype was observed at least ten times. This chain connects TRBV12-3 or TRBV12-4 to TRBJ1-2; D is unresolved. CDR3 length: 14 amino acids. Trimming took 6 bases from V and 0 from J, leaving 11 bases between them. CDR3 amino acids: CASSKTGPNYGYTF. The CDR3 coding sequence is TGTGCCAGCAGCAAAACCGGACCTAACTATGGCTACACCTTC.

This clonotype was found many times. The genes are TRBV7-9 and TRBJ2-4; TRBD1 matches at 10 bases. The J segment lost 7 bases and the V segment lost 3 bases, leaving 3 bases of the junction unmatched. This CDR3 comprises 14 residues. The germline V gene has CDR1 SEHNR and CDR2 FQNEAQ (reference sequence). CDR3 in amino acids: CASSFPDRGNIQYF. Here the CDR3 DNA reads TGTGCCAGCAGCTTCCCGGACAGGGGGAACATTCAGTACTTC.

This clonotype was counted at least ten times. This chain joins TRBV7-9 and TRBJ2-7, with D perhaps TRBD1 (6 bases). The V and J ends lost 5 bases and 0 bases respectively, with 17 bases between them. The CDR3 totals 16 residues. Looked up from germline, CDR1 is SEHNR and CDR2 is FQNEAQ (reference sequence). CDR3 amino acids: CASSPNRDWSSYEQYF. For the CDR3, the DNA is TGTGCCAGCAGCCCTAACAGGGATTGGAGCTCCTACGAGCAGTACTTC.

There are many counts of this clonotype. The chain is built from TRBV6-2 or TRBV6-3 and TRBJ2-3; D is undetermined. V was cut by 2 bases and J by 5 bases, with 5 bases left in between. CDR3 size: 12 residues. Germline CDR1 MNHEY, CDR2 SVGEGT. The CDR3 loop is CASSYVRDTQYF. Written as DNA, the CDR3 is TGTGCCAGCAGTTACGTGAGAGATACGCAGTATTTT.

There are many counts of this clonotype. The chain is built from TRBV24-1 and TRBJ2-7; D may be TRBD1 or TRBD2 (5 bases each). Between the trimmed V and J ends, which lost 7 bases and 2 bases, there was a span of 11 bases. Germline V gene data show CDR1 as KGHDR and CDR2 as SFDVKD. CDR3 length: 13 residues. CDR3 loop: CATSPGAAYEQYF. CDR3 bases: TGTGCCACCAGCCCCGGGGCAGCCTACGAGCAGTACTTC.

This clonotype was observed many times. The V call is TRBV12-3 or TRBV12-4, the J call TRBJ2-1; D call uncertain. The CDR3 extends over 12 amino acids. Trimming cost V 8 bases and J 8 bases, with 13 bases left between them. This CDR3 reads CASWMGRYEQFF. The CDR3 DNA follows: TGTGCCAGCTGGATGGGCAGGTATGAGCAGTTCTTC.